This TCR beta chain was captured in a study of regulatory T cells in long-lasting Graves disease. As for time point: newly diagnosed GD, antithyroid drugs for less than 3 months. There was RNA extracted from PBMCs, and the TCR library was made from it. CDR3-region Arm-PCR and iRepertoire HTBI primers produced the TCR beta libraries. One entry per CDR3 protein, called by TCRdb with MiXCR from the multiplex PCR reads. The repertoire consists of hundreds of thousands of distinct CDR3 sequences, with 16% occurring once and the leading ten covering about 17%. J gave up 8 bases and V 3 bases, and 3 bases lay outside the gene matches. The CDR3 is made up of 12 amino acids. Germline-derived CDR1 and CDR2 are DFQATT and SNEGSKA (reference sequence). These data were also reused for a study on T cells in Graves' hyperthyroidism and ophthalmopathy.

The sequencing used peripheral blood mononuclear cells (PBMCs), collected at new diagnosis, from a patient treated with antithyroid drugs. This receptor was obtained from a young woman with Graves disease. The J gene is TRBJ2-1, the V gene TRBV20-1, with TRBD1 identical over 8 bases. The CDR3 region is CSARDRVDEQFF. CDR3 nucleotide sequence: TGCAGTGCTAGGGACAGGGTGGATGAGCAGTTCTTC.